Below, one TCR beta chain is given with its context. The specificity of this receptor is unknown. The input lacks base qualities; no much larger clone sits a single base away. The sample comes from a study of cytomegalovirus exposure and HLA in healthy donors (dated by TCRdb to 2017 to 2019). Looking at the study overall: An earlier analysis of several hundred of the donors reported approximately 300 Gb of sequence data and 120 million or so unique TCR beta sequences from 150 million to 200 million T cells. The study combined high-throughput TCR immunosequencing, statistical association of individual TCRs with disease status, and machine learning to predict cytomegalovirus infection status. In the later analysis, no new phenotypic data were used to find candidate immune exposures; instead, reliance was placed on TCR beta sequences and their occurrence across donors. To decide whether each TCR beta V gene segment behaved as functional or pseudogenic, an earlier analysis of several hundred of the donors relied on high-throughput TCR beta sequencing. A later analysis re-examined previously published TCR beta repertoires from about 700 donors and added high-resolution HLA genotyping to investigate patterns of TCR occurrence. A separate validation cohort of 90 to 150 different subjects was used in addition to the approximately 610-subject first cohort. The study was designed to test whether signatures of past pathogen exposure could be identified by cataloging public T cell receptors. Four or five DR-DQ haplotypes were treated as single units for association and clustering because of strong linkage in the cohort. Typing coverage varied by locus: about 629-630 donors for A, B, C, DRB1 and DQB1; roughly 500 for DQA1; approximately 610 for DPA1; 450 to 480 for DPB1. An early release covering about 600 HLA-typed donors comprised 250 to 350 gigabases of sequencing data and roughly 86 million unique TCR sequences. Of the 350 to 400 genotyped donors, approximately 83% fell in the genetic ancestry cluster associated with self-reported Caucasian donors. A later genetic analysis took genome-wide SNP genotypes for about 65% of the 666 donors and used that subset as a discovery cohort. Among some 400 genotyped donors of the cohort, an average of approximately 230,000 unique TCR beta nucleotide sequences were sequenced per donor, roughly 20% of them non-productive. All discovery cohort repertoires had been generated on a single sequencing platform. Class I and class II HLA loci were covered by the typing at four-digit resolution. The study used immunosequencing to profile the T cell repertoires of several hundred subjects and linked those repertoires to cytomegalovirus serostatus. Donor age, sex, ethnicity and CMV serostatus were compiled alongside the repertoire data.

Inclusive of the bounding cysteine and phenylalanine, the CDR3 is 11 residues long. Left in the record is the CDR3 DNA by itself, 33 bases read in frame from the first base. Sequences DFQATT (CDR1) and SNEGSKA (CDR2) are obtained from the germline V gene (reference sequence). General study outcomes and caveats: The study listed 150 to 200 TCR beta chains as associated with cytomegalovirus. A further reported finding was that TCR beta sequences accurately predicted the HLA-A and HLA-B alleles for most subjects in the first cohort. Because counts were too low, seventeen rarely observed V segments, including chromosome 9 orphons, were left out of the earlier analysis of roughly 600 of the donors. Correlated functional status among segregating V segments might reflect linkage disequilibrium, but an unknown experimental factor could not be ruled out. According to the authors, the approach could potentially be generalized to other disease states and immunological phenotypes. Most CMV-associated TCR beta chains appeared to be HLA-restricted in a later analysis, and the HLA associations seemed to be driven largely by CMV exposure. Immune exposure information for the cohort was limited to CMV serostatus. Sequencing depth was assumed to be roughly uniform across donors in the presence/absence analyses, though that assumption may not hold. Several of the top co-occurrence clusters appeared to be linked to parvovirus B19, influenza, CMV and Epstein-Barr virus, according to a later analysis. Strong co-occurrence of HLA alleles, especially DR and DQ, made assigning TCR associations to individual alleles difficult. In an earlier analysis of 587 of the donors, most TCR beta V segments appeared in productive rearrangements about 87% or about 30% of the time, broadly matching IMGT annotations. Specific HLA alleles were associated with 18,000 or so TCR beta sequences at a false discovery rate of 0.05 in a later analysis. This cohort had only TCR beta chains sequenced, and the lack of alpha or paired-chain data limited which features could be detected. Across donors, most TCR sequences were observed very rarely, whereas some public TCRs were present in many individuals. V-gene and J-gene trimming of TCR beta chains was associated with a missense DCLRE1C variant in a later genetic analysis, and the association was replicated in an independent cohort. According to a later genetic analysis, donors in an Asian-associated ancestry cluster had fewer N-insertions in productive TCRs than the approximately 710-donor mean. The classifier was reported to diagnose cytomegalovirus status with high specificity and sensitivity in both the original cohort and the validation cohort. According to a later analysis, TCR association rates differed among HLA loci, with DRB1 alleles showing the most associated TCRs and HLA-C alleles showing the fewest. Compared with equally common non-associated chains, HLA-associated TCR beta chains in a later analysis were more clonally expanded and had lower generation probabilities. The sequencing pipeline was judged likely to have produced a cluster of highly shared sequence variants as a technical artifact. Some IMGT-functional V segments, including TRBV6-2 and TRBV6-3, could not be distinguished by the 87-base-pair reads and were therefore excluded. In vitro tests confirmed that a few of the cytomegalovirus-associated TCR beta chains recognize cytomegalovirus antigens. Because HLA typing was unavailable for some donors at each locus, only the typed subset was used in association tests.

Libraries were constructed by the immunoSEQ multiplex PCR assay. For the multiplex PCR, a mixture combining 60 forward primers for TCR Vbeta segments and 13 reverse primers for TCR Jbeta segments was used. The CDR3 region of rearranged TCR beta genes was amplified from genomic DNA with a multiplex PCR assay. Amplified TCR beta libraries were sequenced as 87-base-pair reads on the Illumina HiSeq System. The original pipeline was this. A later analysis counted tens of millions of unique TCR beta chains across the 550 to 700 repertoires, and some 11 million of these chains were shared by at least two donors. Raw reads were error-corrected and collapsed into unique sequences with a nearest-neighbor algorithm that merged closely related sequences to remove PCR and sequencing errors. To assign V, D and J gene segments, CDR3 sequences were aligned to IMGT reference sequences. For a sequence to be retained, a match of at least six nucleotides was required to both a V gene segment and a J gene segment. Rearrangements were classified as productive when the CDR3 lacked stop codons and remained in frame with V and J, and all other rearrangements were classified as non-productive. CDR3 was defined by IMGT convention, running from the second conserved V-encoded cysteine to the conserved J-encoded phenylalanine. The earlier analysis of 450 to 750 of the donors excluded any sequence lacking an unambiguous match to a single V gene segment. An earlier analysis of fewer than 650 of the donors classified V segments as functional when productive rearrangements were above 56.7% and as segregating when the standard deviation between donors was above 5%. A statistical classification framework was developed to diagnose cytomegalovirus status using the catalog of TCR beta chain sequences. In a later analysis, TCR nucleotide sequences were compared against IMGT/GENE-DB human TR gene sequences so that V and J genes could be assigned. The TCRdist pipeline was used in a later analysis to assign CDR3 sequences and most-parsimonious VDJ recombination scenarios. In a later analysis, every TCR beta chain was defined by the combination of its CDR3 amino acid sequence and its V-gene family, and reads without a unique V-gene family were dropped. To address suspected cross-contamination and a sequencing artifact, a later analysis removed a few hundred highly shared, low-generation-probability nucleotide sequences. A later analysis calculated a clonal expansion index for each public chain from normalized within-repertoire ranks of inferred template counts. In a later analysis, generation probabilities were computed with a VDJ recombination model fitted to out-of-frame rearrangements, and the resulting probabilities were checked against IGoR. Hypergeometric tests were used in a later analysis to score TCR-TCR, TCR-HLA and TCR-CMV co-occurrence, with a repertoire-size bias correction applied to the TCR pairs. In a later analysis, false discovery rates were estimated by permuting HLA or CMV assignments 20 times. A later analysis grouped co-occurring TCRs with DBSCAN, adding TCRdist sequence similarity when clustering within HLA-allele-positive subsets. For co-occurrence clustering, repertoires with fewer than 30,000 or more than 120,000 public chains were excluded, along with roughly five repertoires with anomalous nucleotide sharing. TCRdb's version of the immuneACCESS table is confined to in-frame rearrangements and falls short of the full clone set. An unresolved V gene accounts for under half of the shortfall where checked; the remainder is of unknown origin. V and J calls and clone size come straight from that table; D and trimming were deduced from the DNA. This sample gives some 190,000 clones in total; 80% of them show up just once. The leading ten clones occupy 1.5% to 2% of the sample.

In total, just over 650 healthy bone marrow donors made up the cohort. At the time of sampling, every cohort member was nominally healthy, though immune exposures that went unrecorded were likely present. The donor tested CMV seronegative and was one of the 352 seronegative cohort members. Every donor gave a peripheral blood sample, and the peripheral blood mononuclear cells from that sample were used for TCR beta sequencing. The Qiagen DNeasy Blood Extraction Kit was used to extract genomic DNA from the blood cell samples. Sequenced input: PBMCs. The chain was built from TRBV20-1 and TRBJ2-7, with 8 middle bases fitting TRBD1. This clonotype originated in a woman in her thirties in good health and CMV-seronegative. The DNA sequence reads TGCAGCGGACAGGGCAGCTACGAGCAGTACTTC. Its translation is CSGQGSYEQYF.